This record concerns one TCR beta chain sequence. The antigen it recognizes is unknown. No much larger clone is present one base from it, and per-base qualities are unavailable. The data belong to a study of cytomegalovirus exposure and HLA in healthy donors (dated by TCRdb to about 2017). With respect to the entire study: According to a later analysis, the roughly 130 validation repertoires were produced on the same platform as the roughly 600 repertoires of the first cohort. The study was designed to test whether signatures of past pathogen exposure could be identified by cataloging public T cell receptors. Besides the first cohort of roughly 640 subjects, a separate validation cohort made up of 95 to 150 different subjects was used. The study combined high-throughput TCR immunosequencing, statistical association of individual TCRs with disease status, and machine learning to predict cytomegalovirus infection status. Broader findings and caveats from the paper: Cytomegalovirus status was reported to be diagnosed by the classifier with high specificity and sensitivity in both the original and validation cohorts. The authors suggested that the approach could potentially be generalized to other disease states and immunological phenotypes. A total of roughly 160 TCR beta chains were listed by the study as associated with cytomegalovirus. While some public TCRs were present in many individuals, most TCR sequences turned up only very rarely across donors. Three of the identified cytomegalovirus-associated TCR beta chains were confirmed in vitro to be specific for cytomegalovirus antigens. All 120 or so repertoires were used to score co-occurrence in the validation cohort in a later analysis, because that analysis had no HLA typing for the cohort. A later analysis found that TCRs clustered in the first cohort also tended to co-occur in the roughly 110 validation repertoires, with 94% of cluster scores above 0.

The library was generated by the immunoSEQ multiplex PCR assay. As for the original processing: A statistical classification framework was built for diagnosing cytomegalovirus status from the catalog of TCR beta chain sequences. TCRdb limited this immuneACCESS table to in-frame rearrangements with V and J called. A share of clones is missing; checked studies link under half to unresolved V genes, and the rest is unexplained. Clone size and the V and J calls come from that table; the DNA yielded D and trimming. The sample profile shows around 300,000 clones; approximately 90% of them were found once. The top ten clonotypes cover about 0.85% of the sample. The donors were included in the validation cohort of over a hundred subjects, a group kept apart from the roughly 670-subject first cohort. V and J lose 3 bases and 6 bases, and a span of 15 bases separates them. From a lookup of the germline V gene (reference sequence), CDR1 and CDR2 are PRHDT and FYEKMQ. CDR3 length: 14 amino acids, cysteine to phenylalanine. The retained sequence is limited to the CDR3, 42 bases, with the frame set at the first base.

The TCR originated in a woman aged 18-30 years in good health and CMV-seronegative. The sequence is built from TRBV13 and TRBJ2-7; the D gene cannot be resolved reliably. Sequencing was performed on PBMCs. The nucleotides read TGTGCCAGCAGCTTCGACAAAAGTACGAGCGAGCAGTACTTC. The resulting protein is CASSFDKSTSEQYF.